This entry lists 27 T cell receptor beta chains sequenced from one sample in a study of cytomegalovirus exposure and HLA in healthy donors. PCR involved 60 Vbeta and 13 Jbeta primers. The method was immunoSEQ multiplex PCR; TCRdb's version includes in-frame clones alone and lacks a portion of them. Among 90,000 to 130,000 clones listed, 80% were seen once. The specimen was PBMCs. All receptors derive from a woman aged 55-69 years in good health and CMV-seropositive.

This chain uses TRBV7-9 with TRBJ1-1; 12 bases match TRBD1. V lost 5 bases to trimming and J lost 5 bases; unmatched junction nucleotides: 6. The CDR3 has 15 amino acids. CDR1 is SEHNR and CDR2 is FQNEAQ in the germline V gene (reference sequence). CDR3 nucleotide sequence: TGTGCCAGCAGCCTCGGGACAGGGGGCTGGACTGAAGCTTTCTTT. Amino acid sequence: CASSLGTGGWTEAFF.

This clone was observed a single time. The junction differs from germline at one of its ends, possibly a read error. The chain recombines TRBV7-9 with TRBJ1-2; D may be TRBD1 (5 bases). The CDR3 length is 15 residues. Germline V gene data show CDR1 as SEHNR and CDR2 as FQNEAQ (reference sequence). CDR3 sequence reads: CSSSLALGGLYGYTF. The DNA of the CDR3 is TGTTCCAGCAGCTTAGCGCTGGGGGGACTCTATGGCTACACCTTC.

The rearrangement uses TRBV19 and TRBJ2-1, with D hard to call. The CDR3 contains 11 residues. Germline CDR1 reads LNHDA; CDR2 reads SQIVND (reference sequence). Trimming pared 6 bases from V and 8 bases from J, leaving 8 bases between. The CDR3 loop is CASSPGHEQFF. The DNA of the CDR3 is TGTGCCAGTAGCCCAGGCCATGAGCAGTTCTTC.

The gene calls are TRBV27 and TRBJ2-7; 9 nucleotides agree with TRBD2. The germline CDR1 and CDR2 sequences are MNHEY and SMNVEV (reference sequence). The CDR3 sequence is 15 residues long. J was trimmed by 3 bases and V by 7 bases; bases with no gene match: 10. The CDR3 spells CASILRASGDYEQYF. CDR3 nucleotides: TGTGCCAGCATCCTAAGGGCTAGCGGGGACTACGAGCAGTACTTC.

The rearrangement joins TRBV9 to TRBJ1-2; tentatively, D is TRBD1 (6 bases). The CDR3 contains 13 residues. V lost 4 bases to trimming and J lost 2 bases, with 9 bases between them. The V gene's germline CDR1 is SGDLS and CDR2 YYNGEE. The CDR3 protein is CASSPDRNYGYTF. The CDR3 coding sequence is TGTGCCAGCAGCCCGGACAGAAACTATGGCTACACCTTC.

The chain has TRBV5-4 and TRBJ2-7; the match to TRBD2 covers 8 bases. Trimming at V came to 4 bases and at J to 6 bases, leaving 18 bases not matched to a gene. The CDR3 totals 17 residues. Germline V CDR1 and CDR2: SGHNT, YYREEE (reference sequence). This CDR3 reads CASSPPRRSGRGAEQYF. In DNA form, the CDR3 reads TGTGCCAGCAGCCCCCCCCGGCGGAGCGGGAGAGGGGCCGAGCAGTACTTC.

This clone has a single count. The rearrangement links TRBV9 to TRBJ2-3, with TRBD2 as a possible D gene (6 bases). With 0 bases removed from V and 1 base from J, the gap between germline ends came to 15 bases. Germline V gene data show CDR1 as SGDLS and CDR2 as YYNGEE. This CDR3 comprises 17 residues. This CDR3 is CASSVGNSGAGTDTQYF. CDR3 nucleotide sequence: TGTGCCAGCAGCGTAGGGAATAGCGGAGCCGGCACAGATACGCAGTATTTT.

The rearrangement joins TRBV2 to TRBJ1-2, with D hard to call. Per the germline V gene, CDR1 is SNHLY and CDR2 is FYNNEI. The CDR3 consists of 13 residues. V was clipped by 3 bases and J by 2 bases, with 7 bases between them. The CDR3 spells CASSDSRNYGYTF. The CDR3 region has the DNA TGTGCCAGCAGTGATTCCAGAAACTATGGCTACACCTTC.

The chain uses TRBV6-1 and TRBJ2-7; perhaps TRBD2 as D (7 bases). V lost 6 bases, J lost 2 bases, and 17 bases lay in between. Germline lookup yields CDR1 MNHNS and CDR2 SASEGT. CDR3 length: 15 residues. The CDR3 spells CASRQGGGLAYEQYF. CDR3 in DNA: TGTGCCAGCAGACAAGGGGGGGGGCTCGCCTACGAGCAGTACTTC.

The rearrangement joins TRBV4-1 to TRBJ2-7; 8 nucleotides agree with TRBD1. The CDR3 is made up of 14 amino acids. Germline assignment: CDR1 MGHRA and CDR2 YSYEKL. Trimming cost V 3 bases and J 6 bases; bases outside gene matches: 7. CDR3 DNA: TGCGCCAGCAGCCAGGTGGACAGGGCCGGCGAGCAGTACTTC. It yields the protein CASSQVDRAGEQYF.

The J gene is TRBJ1-2, the V gene TRBV7-2; D is ambiguous. CDR1 and CDR2 (germline): SGHTA, FQGNSA. The V end was cut by 0 bases, the J end by 2 bases, with 10 bases between. CDR3 length: 15 amino acids. The CDR3 nucleotides read TGTGCCAGCAGCTTAGCAGCAGTCGGGAACTATGGCTACACCTTC. This gives the protein CASSLAAVGNYGYTF.

This clone was observed once. This sequence joins TRBV4-2 and TRBJ2-1; 7 bases line up with TRBD1. The CDR3 extends over 16 amino acids. Germline CDR1 is LGHNA and CDR2 is YNFKEQ. V lost 3 bases to trimming and J lost 0 bases; unmatched junction nucleotides: 5. As DNA, the CDR3 is TGTGCCAGCAGCCAGGAAGACAGGGCCTCCTACAATGAGCAGTTCTTC. Translating it yields CASSQEDRASYNEQFF.

The chain employs TRBV5-1 and TRBJ2-3; the D is unclear. The CDR3 length is 14 residues. Germline CDR1 is SGHRS and CDR2 is YFSETQ. The germline V and J ends were trimmed by 0 bases and 0 bases, with 5 bases remaining between them. This chain's CDR3 is CASSLGSSTDTQYF. In DNA form, the CDR3 reads TGCGCCAGCAGCTTGGGTAGTAGCACAGATACGCAGTATTTT.

The gene calls are TRBV7-7 and TRBJ2-1, with no clear D. Looked up from germline, CDR1 is SSHAT and CDR2 is FNYEAQ (reference sequence). V gave up 1 base and J gave up 4 bases, with 11 bases separating them. CDR3 size: 15 residues. The CDR3 region has the DNA TGTGCCAGCAGCTTAGACCCACTTCGGTACAATGAGCAGTTCTTC. It translates to CASSLDPLRYNEQFF.

J is TRBJ2-1 and V is TRBV11-2; tentative D call: TRBD2 (5 bases). The V end lost 2 bases, the J end lost 8 bases, and 13 bases lay between the germline ends. The CDR3 consists of 14 residues. Per germline, CDR1 SGHAT and CDR2 FQNNGV. CDR3 residues: CASSLNPGRDEQFF. DNA of the CDR3: TGTGCCAGCAGCTTAAACCCTGGGCGGGATGAGCAGTTCTTC. The whole variable domain, filled in from reference TRBV11-2 and TRBJ2-1, reads EAGVAQSPRYKIIEKRQSVAFWCNPISGHATLYWYQQILGQGPKLLIQFQNNGVVDDSQLPKDRFSAERLKGVDSTLKIQPAKLEDSAVYLCASSLNPGRDEQFFGPGTRLTVL.

The chain uses TRBV6-1 and TRBJ2-5; possible D gene TRBD2, 5 bases. Germline CDR1 MNHNS, CDR2 SASEGT. Trimming stripped 4 bases from V and 4 bases from J, with 25 bases between. This CDR3 has 18 residues. In nucleotides, the CDR3 is TGTGCCAGCAGTGGAAGTAAGCGGTACGGCGTCATTCCAGAGACCCAGTACTTC. It encodes CASSGSKRYGVIPETQYF.

The chain joins TRBV7-6 to TRBJ2-7; D gene ambiguous. The germline CDR1 and CDR2 sequences are SGHVS and FNYEAQ. The CDR3 runs to 12 residues. The V and J ends lost 1 base and 4 bases respectively, with 5 bases between them. The CDR3 DNA reads as TGTGCCAGCAGCTTAGTTCCTTACGAGCAGTACTTC. Its protein product is CASSLVPYEQYF.

The chain couples TRBV5-4 to TRBJ2-7, with 9 positions matching TRBD1. The CDR3 loop spans 17 amino acids. The germline V gene has CDR1 SGHNT and CDR2 YYREEE (reference sequence). V shed 0 bases, J shed 4 bases, and the junction held 11 bases outside the gene matches. The CDR3 DNA follows: TGTGCCAGCAGCTTGGCCAATGGCGGGACAGGGAGGTACGAGCAGTACTTC. Its translation is CASSLANGGTGRYEQYF.

V gene TRBV10-1 combines with J gene TRBJ2-3; 11 bases line up with TRBD2. V lost 6 bases to trimming and J lost 5 bases; unmatched junction nucleotides: 7. Germline values: CDR1 WNHNN, CDR2 SYGVQD (reference sequence). The CDR3 consists of 15 residues. CDR3 in DNA: TGCGCCAGCAGCGCACTAGCGGGAGATTTAGATACGCAGTATTTT. Amino acids: CASSALAGDLDTQYF.

The chain recombines TRBV7-2 with TRBJ2-2, with TRBD2 as a possible D gene (6 bases). CDR1 is SGHTA, CDR2 FQGNSA, per germline. This CDR3 has 16 residues. Trimming cost V 3 bases and J 2 bases, with 13 bases left between them. The CDR3 protein is CASSFGVAGNTGELFF. In nucleotides, the CDR3 is TGTGCCAGCAGCTTCGGGGTTGCGGGAAACACCGGGGAGCTGTTTTTT.

V is TRBV9 and J is TRBJ1-6, with D maybe TRBD1 (5 bases). The CDR3 runs 15 residues. In germline, CDR1 is SGDLS, CDR2 YYNGEE. The V and J ends lost 0 bases and 5 bases respectively, with 9 bases between them. The CDR3 nucleotides are TGTGCCAGCAGCGTAGGGGGCGCCGATAATTCACCCCTCCACTTT. Protein: CASSVGGADNSPLHF.

The chain joins TRBV5-1 to TRBJ2-1; D remains unclear. The CDR3 runs 15 residues. CDR1 is SGHRS and CDR2 is YFSETQ in the germline V gene. V was clipped by 5 bases and J by 1 base, with 13 bases between them. CDR3 residues: CASRPLGASYNEQFF. The CDR3 DNA reads as TGCGCCAGCAGACCGCTAGGAGCGTCCTACAATGAGCAGTTCTTC.

V and J are TRBV6-1 and TRBJ1-5; 7 nucleotides align to TRBD1. The V and J ends lost 2 bases and 1 base, in that order; junction bases with no gene match: 8. Germline V gene lookup returns CDR1 MNHNS and CDR2 SASEGT. The CDR3 spans 17 residues. The DNA of the CDR3 is TGTGCCAGCAGTGAACCGGGGGGGACAGTAAGCAATCAGCCCCAGCATTTT. Translated: CASSEPGGTVSNQPQHF.

This clone was found a few times. The chain has TRBV7-3 and TRBJ2-1, with TRBD1 as a possible D gene (5 bases). V lost 5 bases and J lost 0, with 17 bases in between. CDR1 and CDR2 (germline): SGHTA, FQGTGA. This CDR3 spans 17 amino acids. The CDR3, as DNA: TGTGCCAGCAGCCATACCGATCGACAGAGCTCCTACAATGAGCAGTTCTTC. Translated, it gives CASSHTDRQSSYNEQFF.

The rearrangement joins TRBV5-4 to TRBJ1-2, with TRBD1 matching 10 bases. Trimming took 4 bases from V and 0 from J; bases not matched to a gene: 3. CDR1 is SGHNT and CDR2 is YYREEE in the germline V gene (reference sequence). The CDR3 extends over 15 amino acids. The CDR3 bases are TGTGCCAGCAGCCCCGGACAGGGGGCTAACTATGGCTACACCTTC. Protein sequence: CASSPGQGANYGYTF.

Comments on this clone: The germline gene is not matched at one end of the junction; a read error may be the cause. V is TRBV7-9 and J is TRBJ2-7; 8 nucleotides line up with TRBD1. Germline CDR1 reads SEHNR; CDR2 reads FQNEAQ (reference sequence). CDR3 size: 12 residues. CDR3 sequence (DNA): TGTTCCAGCAGCTTAAACAGGGGGGAGCAGTACTTC. Its translation: CSSSLNRGEQYF.

The chain employs TRBV5-4 and TRBJ2-5, with D tentatively TRBD1 (6 bases). Trimming took off 4 bases at V and 2 bases at J, with 9 bases between the two ends. The length of the CDR3 is 13 residues. Per the germline V gene, CDR1 is SGHNT and CDR2 is YYREEE (reference sequence). CDR3 coding DNA: TGTGCCAGCAGCGGGGACATACAAGAGACCCAGTACTTC. Its translation is CASSGDIQETQYF. Variable domain in full (rest from reference TRBV5-4 and TRBJ2-5): ETGVTQSPTHLIKTRGQQVTLRCSSQSGHNTVSWYQQALGQGPQFIFQYYREEENGRGNFPPRFSGLQFPNYSSELNVNALELDDSALYLCASSGDIQETQYFGPGTRLLVL.